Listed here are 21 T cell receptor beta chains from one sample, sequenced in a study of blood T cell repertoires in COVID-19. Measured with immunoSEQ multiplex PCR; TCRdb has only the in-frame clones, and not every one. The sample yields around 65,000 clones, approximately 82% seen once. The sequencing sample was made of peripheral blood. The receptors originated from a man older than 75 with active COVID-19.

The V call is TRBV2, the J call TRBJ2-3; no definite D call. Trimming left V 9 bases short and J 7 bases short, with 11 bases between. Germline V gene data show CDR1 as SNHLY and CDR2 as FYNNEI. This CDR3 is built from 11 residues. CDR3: CARARANTQYF. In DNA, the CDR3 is TGTGCCAGAGCACGTGCAAATACGCAGTATTTT.

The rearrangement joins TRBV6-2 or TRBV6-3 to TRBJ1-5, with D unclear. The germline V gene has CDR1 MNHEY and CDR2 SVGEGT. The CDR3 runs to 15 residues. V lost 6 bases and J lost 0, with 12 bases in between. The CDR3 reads CASSPSMVSNQPQHF. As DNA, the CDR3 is TGTGCCAGCAGCCCGAGCATGGTTAGCAATCAGCCCCAGCATTTT.

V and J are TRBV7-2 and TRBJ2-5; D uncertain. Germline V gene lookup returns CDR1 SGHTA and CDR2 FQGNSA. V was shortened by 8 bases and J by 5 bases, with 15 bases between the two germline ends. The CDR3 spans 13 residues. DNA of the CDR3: TGTGCCAGCGCCCTCGGAAGCAGGGAGACCCAGTACTTC. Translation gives CASALGSRETQYF.

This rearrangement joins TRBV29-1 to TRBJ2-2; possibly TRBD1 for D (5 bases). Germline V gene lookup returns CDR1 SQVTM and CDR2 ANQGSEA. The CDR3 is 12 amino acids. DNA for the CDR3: TGCAGTCTTCAGGGGAACACCGGGGAGCTGTTTTTT. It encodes CSLQGNTGELFF.

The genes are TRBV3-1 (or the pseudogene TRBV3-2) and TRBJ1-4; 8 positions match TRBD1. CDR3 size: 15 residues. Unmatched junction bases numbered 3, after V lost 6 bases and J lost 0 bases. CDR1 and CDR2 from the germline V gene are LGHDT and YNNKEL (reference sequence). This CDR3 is CASRRTGSTNEKLFF. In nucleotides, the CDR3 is TGTGCCAGCAGGCGGACAGGGTCAACTAATGAAAAACTGTTTTTT.

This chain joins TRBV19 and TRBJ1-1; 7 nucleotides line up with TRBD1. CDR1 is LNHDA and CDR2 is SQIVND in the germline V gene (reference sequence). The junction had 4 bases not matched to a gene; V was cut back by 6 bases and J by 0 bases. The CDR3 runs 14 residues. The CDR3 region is CASRETGLNTEAFF. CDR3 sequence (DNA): TGTGCCAGTAGGGAGACAGGGTTGAACACTGAAGCTTTCTTT.

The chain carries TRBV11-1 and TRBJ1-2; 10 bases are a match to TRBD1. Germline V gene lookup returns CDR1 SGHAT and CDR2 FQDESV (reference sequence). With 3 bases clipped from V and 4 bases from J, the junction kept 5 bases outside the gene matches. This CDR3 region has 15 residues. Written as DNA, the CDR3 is TGTGCCAGCAGCTTCGCGGACAGGGGGAGCTATGGCTACACCTTC. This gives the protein CASSFADRGSYGYTF.

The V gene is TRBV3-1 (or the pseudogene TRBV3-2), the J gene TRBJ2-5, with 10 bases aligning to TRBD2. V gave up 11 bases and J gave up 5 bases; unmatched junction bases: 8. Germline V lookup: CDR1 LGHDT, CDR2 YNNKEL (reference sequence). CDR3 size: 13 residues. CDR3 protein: CASASGGWETQYF. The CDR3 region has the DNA TGTGCCTCGGCTAGCGGGGGCTGGGAGACCCAGTACTTC.

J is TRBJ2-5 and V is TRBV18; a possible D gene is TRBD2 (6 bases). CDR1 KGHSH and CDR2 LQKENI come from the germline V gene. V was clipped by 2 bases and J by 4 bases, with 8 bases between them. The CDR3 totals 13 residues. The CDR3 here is CASSPLGGETQYF. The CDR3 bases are TGTGCCAGCTCACCATTGGGGGGAGAGACCCAGTACTTC.

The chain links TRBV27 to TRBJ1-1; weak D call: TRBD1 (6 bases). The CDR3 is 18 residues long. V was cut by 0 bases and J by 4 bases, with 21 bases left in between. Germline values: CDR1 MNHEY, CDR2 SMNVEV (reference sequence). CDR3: CASSLSFWRGGRGTEAFF. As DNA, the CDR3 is TGTGCCAGCAGTTTATCGTTTTGGCGGGGGGGGCGCGGCACTGAAGCTTTCTTT.

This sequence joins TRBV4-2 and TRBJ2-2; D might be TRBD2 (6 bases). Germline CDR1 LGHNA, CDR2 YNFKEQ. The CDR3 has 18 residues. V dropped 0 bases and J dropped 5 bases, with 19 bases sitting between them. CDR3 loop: CASSQDASGLEGTGELFF. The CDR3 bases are TGTGCCAGCAGCCAAGATGCGTCGGGACTGGAGGGGACCGGGGAGCTGTTTTTT.

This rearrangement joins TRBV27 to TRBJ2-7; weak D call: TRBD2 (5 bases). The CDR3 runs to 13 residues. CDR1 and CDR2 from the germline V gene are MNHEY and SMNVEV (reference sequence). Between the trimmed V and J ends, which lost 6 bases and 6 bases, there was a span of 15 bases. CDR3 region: CASSPTAAGEQYF. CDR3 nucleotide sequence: TGTGCCAGCAGCCCCACAGCGGCGGGCGAGCAGTACTTC.

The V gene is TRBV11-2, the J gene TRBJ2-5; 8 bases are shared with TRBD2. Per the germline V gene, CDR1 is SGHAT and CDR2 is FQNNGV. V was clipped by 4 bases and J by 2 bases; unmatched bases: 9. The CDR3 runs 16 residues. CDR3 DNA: TGTGCCAGCAGCTCGAGAGCGGGAGTAGGACAAGAGACCCAGTACTTC. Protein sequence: CASSSRAGVGQETQYF.

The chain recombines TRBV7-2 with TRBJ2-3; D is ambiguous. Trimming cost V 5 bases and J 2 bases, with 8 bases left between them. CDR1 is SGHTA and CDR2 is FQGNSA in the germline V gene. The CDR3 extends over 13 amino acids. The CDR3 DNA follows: TGTGCCAGCAGCAAACAGAACACAGATACGCAGTATTTT. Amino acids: CASSKQNTDTQYF.

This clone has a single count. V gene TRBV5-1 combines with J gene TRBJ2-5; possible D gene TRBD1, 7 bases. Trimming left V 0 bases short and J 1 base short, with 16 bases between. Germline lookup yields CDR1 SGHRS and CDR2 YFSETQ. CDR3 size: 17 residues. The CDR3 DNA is TGCGCCAGCAGCTTGGGTCTGTACAGGGGAGGCCAAGAGACCCAGTACTTC. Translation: CASSLGLYRGGQETQYF. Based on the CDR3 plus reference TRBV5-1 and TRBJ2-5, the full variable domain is KAGVTQTPRYLIKTRGQQVTLSCSPISGHRSVSWYQQTPGQGLQFLFEYFSETQRNKGNFPGRFSGRQFSNSRSEMNVSTLELGDSALYLCASSLGLYRGGQETQYFGPGTRLLVL.

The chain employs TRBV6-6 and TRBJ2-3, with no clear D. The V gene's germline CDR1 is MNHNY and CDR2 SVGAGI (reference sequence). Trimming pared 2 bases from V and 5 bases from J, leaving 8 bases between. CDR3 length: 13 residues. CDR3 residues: CASSYRSLDTQYF. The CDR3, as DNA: TGTGCCAGCAGTTACCGGAGTTTAGATACGCAGTATTTT.

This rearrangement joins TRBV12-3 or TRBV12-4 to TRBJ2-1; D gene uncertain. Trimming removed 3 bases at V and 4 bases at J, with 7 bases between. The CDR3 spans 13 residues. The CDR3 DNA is TGTGCCAGCAGTTTTGTGGAGTACAATGAGCAGTTCTTC. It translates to CASSFVEYNEQFF.

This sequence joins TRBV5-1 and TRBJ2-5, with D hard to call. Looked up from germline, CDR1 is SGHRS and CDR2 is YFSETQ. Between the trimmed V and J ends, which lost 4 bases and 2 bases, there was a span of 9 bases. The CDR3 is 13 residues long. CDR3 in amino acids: CASSVPAQETQYF. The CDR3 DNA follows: TGCGCCAGCAGCGTGCCAGCGCAAGAGACCCAGTACTTC.

CDR3 in amino acids: CATSRVRSSNQPQHF. In DNA, the CDR3 is TGTGCCACCAGCAGAGTGCGAAGCAGCAATCAGCCCCAGCATTTT. The chain joins TRBV15 to TRBJ1-5; no clear D gene. The CDR3 is 15 residues long. CDR1 is LNHNV and CDR2 is YYDKDF in the germline V gene (reference sequence). Trimming left V 1 base short and J 1 base short, with 8 bases between.

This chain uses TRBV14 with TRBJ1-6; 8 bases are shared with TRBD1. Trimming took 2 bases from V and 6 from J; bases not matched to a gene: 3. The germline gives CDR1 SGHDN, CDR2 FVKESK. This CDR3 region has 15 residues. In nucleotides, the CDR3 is TGTGCCAGCAGCCAACAGGGGGCTTTTAATTCACCCCTCCACTTT. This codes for CASSQQGAFNSPLHF.

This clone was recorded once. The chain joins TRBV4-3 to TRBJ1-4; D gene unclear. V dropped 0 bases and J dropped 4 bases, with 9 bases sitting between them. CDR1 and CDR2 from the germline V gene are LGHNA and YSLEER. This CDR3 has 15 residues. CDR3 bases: TGCGCCAGCAGCCAAGATGTTGGCAGTAATGAAAAACTGTTTTTT. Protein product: CASSQDVGSNEKLFF.